The clone carrying this T cell receptor beta chain came up once. The antigen is undetermined. Measured with immunoSEQ multiplex PCR; TCRdb has only the in-frame clones, and not every one. The sample lists about 30,000 clones, 94% occurring once. This entry is derived from a study of lymphopenia after photon versus proton radiotherapy. Overall study findings and caveats: Only patients who died were analyzed for survival; proton advantage is unproven. After the lymphocyte nadir, photon-treated repertoires showed oligoclonal expansion, especially of CD8+ Temra cells. Proton therapy kept repertoires fairly stable, unlike photons, which gained effector/memory cells.

After removal of 3 bases from V and 3 bases from J, the junction contained 2 bases not matched to a gene. The germline CDR1 and CDR2 sequences are SGHTA and FQGNSA. CDR3 size: 14 residues. This chain uses TRBV7-2 with TRBJ1-2; 9 bases fit TRBD1. The clonotype was recovered from a woman in her fifties or sixties with cholangiocarcinoma. Sequencing used peripheral blood, obtained from a patient treated with photon-based radiotherapy. CDR3 DNA: TGTGCCAGCAGCTTGCGACAGGGGGACTATGGCTACACCTTC. Amino acid sequence: CASSLRQGDYGYTF.